The rows below give T cell receptor beta chains drawn from one sample of a study of T cell responses to AZD1222 COVID-19 vaccine. The repertoire was sequenced with immunoSEQ multiplex PCR; TCRdb's copy has only in-frame clones and lacks some. The sample records about 30,000 clones, roughly 92% being singletons. Sequenced material: peripheral blood, taken on day 0 of AZD1222 vaccination. The receptors derive from an adult in good health. CDR3s include the opening cysteine and the closing phenylalanine or tryptophan. Fields, in order: V gene, J gene, CDR3 protein.

V gene: TRBV4-2; J gene: TRBJ1-6; CDR3 protein: CASSQEGQRTLSSYNSPLHF
V gene: TRBV5-1; J gene: TRBJ2-3; CDR3 protein: CASSQRGSTDTQYF
V gene: TRBV28; J gene: TRBJ1-5; CDR3 protein: CASSLGTSNQPQHF
V gene: TRBV6-1; J gene: TRBJ2-1; CDR3 protein: CASSEAGAGSDEQFF
V gene: TRBV7-2; J gene: TRBJ1-1; CDR3 protein: CASRIGNRGPNTEAFF
V gene: TRBV6-4; J gene: TRBJ2-3; CDR3 protein: CASSDSSGGTDTQYF
V gene: TRBV27; J gene: TRBJ1-4; CDR3 protein: CASSFGATNEKLFF
V gene: TRBV30; J gene: TRBJ1-4; CDR3 protein: CAWSRDVATNEKLFF
V gene: TRBV7-2; J gene: TRBJ2-7; CDR3 protein: CASSLVGGQGIRYEQYF
V gene: TRBV24-1; J gene: TRBJ2-5; CDR3 protein: CATSDLGQTQETQYF
V gene: TRBV6-2/TRBV6-3; J gene: TRBJ2-3; CDR3 protein: CASSYAGLAADTQYF
V gene: TRBV19; J gene: TRBJ2-7; CDR3 protein: CASSTPRLARTYEQYF
V gene: TRBV4-1; J gene: TRBJ2-7; CDR3 protein: CASSQLPGTRVPNEQYF
V gene: TRBV7-2; J gene: TRBJ1-1; CDR3 protein: CASSFLTAEAFF
V gene: TRBV7-6; J gene: TRBJ2-1; CDR3 protein: CASSLGPTNNNEQFF
V gene: TRBV3-1/TRBV3-2; J gene: TRBJ1-2; CDR3 protein: CASSQGVQNYGYTF
V gene: TRBV5-4; J gene: TRBJ2-2; CDR3 protein: CASSFAQRSTGELFF
V gene: TRBV10-3; J gene: TRBJ2-7; CDR3 protein: CAIRSGVYEQYF
V gene: TRBV7-9; J gene: TRBJ1-2; CDR3 protein: CASSSGQTGGYGYTF
V gene: TRBV19; J gene: TRBJ2-2; CDR3 protein: CASSNGAGVNTGELFF
V gene: TRBV5-1; J gene: TRBJ2-5; CDR3 protein: CASSQEGGLETQYF
V gene: TRBV29-1; J gene: TRBJ1-3; CDR3 protein: CSVGVGSAIYF
V gene: TRBV6-5; J gene: TRBJ1-6; CDR3 protein: CASSLKGDSLNSPLHF
V gene: TRBV15; J gene: TRBJ1-5; CDR3 protein: CATSTAIHQPQHF
V gene: TRBV19; J gene: TRBJ1-2; CDR3 protein: CASSGNGGYTF
V gene: TRBV30; J gene: TRBJ2-3; CDR3 protein: CAWSVPGPRTDTQYF
V gene: TRBV4-2; J gene: TRBJ1-5; CDR3 protein: CASSQDPRGGQPQHF
V gene: TRBV6-5; J gene: TRBJ1-6; CDR3 protein: CASRGTGTGTSPLHF
V gene: TRBV7-2; J gene: TRBJ1-6; CDR3 protein: CASSPRGGRSPLHF
V gene: TRBV28; J gene: TRBJ1-5; CDR3 protein: CASRRGSGSNQPQHF
V gene: TRBV12-3/TRBV12-4; J gene: TRBJ2-7; CDR3 protein: CASTGDPWDEQYF
V gene: TRBV28; J gene: TRBJ2-3; CDR3 protein: CASSRGQIGQYF
V gene: TRBV6-5; J gene: TRBJ2-7; CDR3 protein: CASTQGGTGSHEQYF
V gene: TRBV19; J gene: TRBJ2-2; CDR3 protein: CASRPGTGNTGELFF
V gene: TRBV25-1; J gene: TRBJ1-6; CDR3 protein: CASSEYETGGSPLHF
V gene: TRBV7-2; J gene: TRBJ1-5; CDR3 protein: CASSLGRGQPQHF
V gene: TRBV14; J gene: TRBJ2-5; CDR3 protein: CASSQDLGIRVKYF
V gene: TRBV7-6; J gene: TRBJ1-3; CDR3 protein: CASSLPPQGSGNTIYF
V gene: TRBV4-1; J gene: TRBJ1-1; CDR3 protein: CASSRGSSTEAFF
V gene: TRBV30; J gene: TRBJ1-4; CDR3 protein: CAWSIREKLFF
V gene: TRBV28; J gene: TRBJ2-7; CDR3 protein: CASSFYASSYEQYF
V gene: TRBV12-3/TRBV12-4; J gene: TRBJ2-5; CDR3 protein: CASSLQGGETQYF
V gene: TRBV3-1/TRBV3-2; J gene: TRBJ1-3; CDR3 protein: CASSHPGRGGGRNTIYF
V gene: TRBV20-1; J gene: TRBJ1-2; CDR3 protein: CSATGPVGYTF
V gene: TRBV27; J gene: TRBJ2-1; CDR3 protein: CASSVPGAYNEQFF